The 12 T cell receptor beta chains reported below all come from one sample, sequenced in a study of blood T cell repertoires in COVID-19. Using immunoSEQ multiplex PCR, the repertoire was profiled, and TCRdb retains in-frame clones only, with some absent. The sample shows 20,000 to 25,000 clones, more than 70% of them seen only once. The material sequenced was peripheral blood. Every receptor here comes from a man aged 40-50 years with acute or convalescent COVID-19.

This chain joins TRBV7-2 and TRBJ1-5; 7 bases fit TRBD1. The CDR3 is 15 residues long. V was pared by 1 base and J by 5 bases, with 5 bases of the junction left unmatched. CDR1 SGHTA and CDR2 FQGNSA come from the germline V gene. CDR3 loop: CASSLDKGGHQPQHF. The CDR3, as DNA: TGTGCCAGCAGCTTAGATAAAGGGGGCCATCAGCCCCAGCATTTT.

The genes are TRBV6-5 and TRBJ1-5, with D possibly being TRBD1 (6 bases). The CDR3 has 15 amino acids. Germline lookup yields CDR1 MNHEY and CDR2 SVGAGI. Trimming stripped 5 bases from V and 9 bases from J, with 20 bases between. The CDR3 here is CASSTADRQGWPQHF. For the CDR3, the DNA is TGTGCCAGCAGTACTGCTGACAGGCAGGGGTGGCCCCAGCATTTT.

Remarks on this clone: A read error is likely, as this CDR3 ends without the conserved phenylalanine or tryptophan. The DNA is left out, because the CDR3 cannot be placed on it with certainty; the CDR3 is given as TCRdb lists it. The chain joins TRBV6-6 to TRBJ2-7; TRBD1, the table's D call, was not compared with the DNA. Ends included, the CDR3 has 13 residues. Germline CDR1 MNHNY, CDR2 SVGAGI (reference sequence). The CDR3 reads CASSRTQPGQHLL.

The V and J genes are TRBV11-1 and TRBJ2-7; 8 positions match TRBD1. V lost 3 bases to trimming and J lost 6 bases; unmatched junction nucleotides: 4. CDR1 is SGHAT, CDR2 FQDESV, per germline (reference sequence). This CDR3 has 13 amino acids. The CDR3 region is CASSFGQGVEQYF. The CDR3 nucleotides read TGTGCCAGCAGCTTCGGACAGGGTGTCGAGCAGTACTTC.

This chain uses TRBV12-3 or TRBV12-4 with TRBJ1-1, with D maybe TRBD1 (5 bases). Trimming shortened V by 6 bases and J by 11 bases, and 19 bases separated the two germline ends. There are 13 residues in the CDR3. CDR3 residues: CASSRRPGGEAFF. The DNA of the CDR3 is TGTGCCAGCAGCCGAAGACCGGGGGGGGAGGCTTTCTTT.

The rearrangement links TRBV5-6 to TRBJ1-1; D is undetermined. The germline gives CDR1 SGHDT, CDR2 YYEEEE. V lost 0 bases, J lost 0 bases, and 15 bases lay in between. The CDR3 contains 17 residues. CDR3 sequence (DNA): TGTGCCAGCAGCTTGGTAACCACTGGGCGGGTGAACACTGAAGCTTTCTTT. Encoded protein: CASSLVTTGRVNTEAFF.

This chain joins TRBV10-3 and TRBJ2-2, with 9 bases that match TRBD1. From germline, CDR1 is ENHRY and CDR2 SYGVKD. V was clipped by 4 bases and J by 6 bases; unmatched bases: 6. The CDR3 extends over 15 amino acids. The chain's CDR3 is CAISGGQGLAGELFF. CDR3 sequence (DNA): TGTGCCATCAGTGGGGGACAGGGCTTGGCCGGGGAGCTGTTTTTT.

V and J are TRBV5-1 and TRBJ2-3; tentative D call: TRBD2 (5 bases). In germline, CDR1 is SGHRS, CDR2 YFSETQ. With 0 bases removed from V and 6 bases from J, the gap between germline ends came to 17 bases. The CDR3 is 16 amino acids. CDR3 in DNA: TGCGCCAGCAGCTTGGATGGCATCCCGGGCGGGGATACGCAGTATTTT. This encodes CASSLDGIPGGDTQYF.

This rearrangement joins TRBV7-8 to TRBJ2-1; 7 bases are a match to TRBD1. Germline V CDR1 and CDR2: SGHVS, FQNEAQ. CDR3 size: 15 residues. With V trimmed by 0 bases and J by 11 bases, 10 bases remained unmatched. The CDR3 nucleotides are TGTGCCAGCAGCTTAGCAGGGGGCGTCCGCGTAAAGCAGTTCTTC. Its protein product is CASSLAGGVRVKQFF.

This clone was seen a handful of times. This chain links TRBV29-1 with TRBJ1-2; D gene uncertain. Germline V gene sequence: CDR1 SQVTM, CDR2 ANQGSEA. V was trimmed by 0 bases and J by 5 bases, leaving 10 bases between them. The CDR3 is 13 amino acids. This CDR3 reads CSVEEPYLYGYTF. CDR3 in DNA: TGCAGCGTTGAAGAGCCCTATTTGTATGGCTACACCTTC.

The chain employs TRBV11-3 and TRBJ2-7, with a tentative D call TRBD1 (5 bases). There are 15 residues in the CDR3. V was clipped by 1 base and J by 5 bases, with 15 bases between them. In germline, CDR1 is SGHNT, CDR2 YENEEA. This CDR3 is CASSLGGWSRDEQYF. The CDR3 DNA is TGTGCCAGCAGCTTAGGCGGCTGGAGCAGGGACGAGCAGTACTTC. Filled out from reference TRBV11-3 and TRBJ2-7, the complete variable domain reads EAGVVQSPRYKIIEKKQPVAFWCNPISGHNTLYWYLQNLGQGPELLIRYENEEAVDDSQLPKDRFSAERLKGVDSTLKIQPAELGDSAVYLCASSLGGWSRDEQYFGPGTRLTVT.

In DNA form, the CDR3 reads TGTGCCAGCAGCGTCACGGGGTCCTACAATGAGCAGTTCTTC. It translates to CASSVTGSYNEQFF. V usage is TRBV9 and J usage is TRBJ2-1, with D perhaps TRBD2 (5 bases). This CDR3 is built from 14 residues. Germline-derived CDR1 and CDR2 are SGDLS and YYNGEE. V lost 2 bases and J 1 base, leaving 7 bases between the germline ends.